This TCR beta chain derives from a study of T cells in Graves' hyperthyroidism and ophthalmopathy. The sample holds many counts of this clonotype. The source material, RNA transcripts, was used to amplify TCR beta CDR3 regions. First-round RT-PCR of the TCR CDR3 relied on the HTBI primer set. TCRdb recomputed calls from the multiplex PCR reads with MiXCR, one row per CDR3 protein. The sample carries nearly 750,000 distinct CDR3 sequences, 35% recorded once. Graves' hyperthyroidism is called stable when ophthalmopathy does not progress within 18 months. The TCR originated in a woman aged 40 to 50 with Graves' hyperthyroidism. The sequencing sample was made of blood.

The CDR3 DNA is TGCAGCGTTGCTCGCACGGAGTCCTGGGAAGCTTTCTTT. Its protein is CSVARTESWEAFF. This chain links TRBV29-1 with TRBJ1-1; D is unclear. V lost 4 bases and J 8 bases, leaving 17 bases between the germline ends. The CDR3 runs 13 residues. CDR1 is SQVTM, CDR2 ANQGSEA, per germline.